This entry lists 21 T cell receptor beta chains sequenced from one sample in a study of T cell repertoires in cytomegalovirus infection. TCRdb called the reads again in MiXCR, with one record for every CDR3 protein. The table has 250,000 or so distinct CDR3 sequences, around 12% seen once; the top ten hold 1.5% to 2%. Sequencing was carried out using PBMCs. Receptors were obtained from a human donor in good health (CMV status not recorded). Some clones in this sample may be carry-over from other donors' samples.

The chain has TRBV5-1 and TRBJ2-1, with 12 positions matching TRBD2. The V segment lost 3 bases and the J segment 6 bases; nucleotides outside the gene matches: 7. Germline assignment: CDR1 SGHRS and CDR2 YFSETQ. The CDR3 sequence is 16 residues long. The CDR3 loop is CASSSLAGGESNEQFF. CDR3 nucleotide sequence: TGCGCCAGCAGCTCCCTAGCGGGGGGGGAGAGCAATGAGCAGTTCTTC.

In this sample, this clonotype turned up a few times. The chain links TRBV19 to TRBJ2-7, with TRBD2 matching 7 bases. CDR3 size: 14 residues. V dropped 3 bases and J dropped 4; count of bases not matched to a gene: 6. Germline V gives CDR1 LNHDA, CDR2 SQIVND (reference sequence). The CDR3 loop is CASSMRRGTYEQYF. The DNA for the CDR3 is TGTGCCAGTAGTATGAGGCGGGGGACGTACGAGCAGTACTTC.

In this sample, this clonotype turned up a few times. The V and J genes are TRBV19 and TRBJ1-6; D not certain. V lost 4 bases and J lost 3, with 10 bases in between. Germline V gene sequence: CDR1 LNHDA, CDR2 SQIVND (reference sequence). There are 15 residues in the CDR3. The CDR3 protein is CASSSSENYNSPLHF. In DNA form, the CDR3 reads TGTGCCAGTAGTAGCTCGGAAAACTATAATTCACCCCTCCACTTT.

J is TRBJ2-5 and V is TRBV29-1, with TRBD2 identical over 11 bases. CDR1 is SQVTM, CDR2 ANQGSEA, per germline. With V trimmed by 8 bases and J by 5 bases, 4 bases remained unmatched. CDR3 length: 12 residues. The DNA of the CDR3 is TGCAGCTTTAGCGGGAGGGGGGAGACCCAGTACTTC. The encoded protein is CSFSGRGETQYF.

This clonotype was seen at least ten times. V and J are TRBV7-2 and TRBJ1-5; 7 nucleotides agree with TRBD1. CDR3 length equals 15 residues. Germline CDR1 is SGHTA and CDR2 is FQGNSA. The trim removed 2 bases at V and 4 bases at J, leaving 5 bases unmatched. This chain's CDR3 is CASSLKGGENQPQHF. For the CDR3, the DNA is TGTGCCAGCAGCTTAAAAGGGGGCGAAAATCAGCCCCAGCATTTT.

This clonotype was counted a few times. This sequence joins TRBV29-1 and TRBJ2-3; D tentatively reads TRBD1 or TRBD2 (6 bases each). The V end was cut by 5 bases, the J end by 4 bases, with 10 bases between. Germline lookup yields CDR1 SQVTM and CDR2 ANQGSEA. The CDR3 length is 12 residues. Written as DNA, the CDR3 is TGCAGCGTTCACAGGGAGGCAGATACGCAGTATTTT. Translation: CSVHREADTQYF.

The J gene is TRBJ2-7, the V gene TRBV20-1; weak D call: TRBD2 (7 bases). The ends were cut back, 1 base at V and 5 bases at J, with 12 bases in the middle. Germline CDR1 and CDR2: DFQATT and SNEGSKA (reference sequence). The CDR3 spans 13 residues. DNA for the CDR3: TGCAGTGCTAGAGTTCCGGGGGGCGACGAGCAGTACTTC. Its translation: CSARVPGGDEQYF.

This clonotype was seen repeatedly, ten times or more. The gene calls are TRBV7-2 and TRBJ1-2; no firm D call. Germline values: CDR1 SGHTA, CDR2 FQGNSA. The germline V and J ends were trimmed by 4 bases and 0 bases, with 12 bases remaining between them. The CDR3 sequence is 15 residues long. The CDR3 DNA is TGTGCCAGCAGCTCCCTATCGTTTCCTAACTATGGCTACACCTTC. It encodes CASSSLSFPNYGYTF.

This clonotype was seen repeatedly, ten times or more. The chain recombines TRBV28 with TRBJ2-2; 7 bases align to TRBD1. The CDR3 has 18 residues. Per the germline V gene, CDR1 is MDHEN and CDR2 is SYDVKM. After removal of 3 bases from V and 4 bases from J, the junction contained 14 bases not matched to a gene. The CDR3 protein is CASSFQAGGDFSTGELFF. The CDR3 DNA reads as TGTGCCAGCAGTTTTCAAGCAGGGGGTGACTTCTCCACCGGGGAGCTGTTTTTT.

The chain combines TRBV19 with TRBJ1-5; D ambiguous. The CDR3 covers 15 residues. The V end lost 1 base, the J end lost 5 bases, and 12 bases lay between the germline ends. CDR1 LNHDA and CDR2 SQIVND come from the germline V gene (reference sequence). CDR3 DNA: TGTGCCAGTAGTATAGTGTGGTCGGCAGATCAGCCCCAGCATTTT. This gives the protein CASSIVWSADQPQHF. The full variable domain, in which reference TRBV19 and TRBJ1-5 provide the parts outside the CDR3, is DGGITQSPKYLFRKEGQNVTLSCEQNLNHDAMYWYRQDPGQGLRLIYYSQIVNDFQKGDIAEGYSVSREKKESFPLTVTSAQKNPTAFYLCASSIVWSADQPQHFGDGTRLSIL.

The table lists this clonotype with many counts. The rearrangement joins TRBV7-3 to TRBJ2-1; 8 bases are a match to TRBD1. The CDR3 covers 14 residues. Germline values: CDR1 SGHTA, CDR2 FQGTGA. The ends lost 5 bases at V and 5 bases at J; junction bases unmatched: 5. The CDR3 DNA sequence: TGTGCCAGCAGCCCCAGGGGGCAACACAATGAGCAGTTCTTC. As protein: CASSPRGQHNEQFF.

Comments on this clonotype: This may be a read error: a much more frequent sequence differs by one nucleotide. The V and J genes are TRBV5-5 and TRBJ1-2, with D possibly being TRBD1 (6 bases). Trimming shortened V by 4 bases and J by 0 bases, and 10 bases separated the two germline ends. The CDR3 covers 14 residues. Germline-derived CDR1 and CDR2 are SGHKS and YYEKEE (reference sequence). In DNA form, the CDR3 reads TGTGCCAGCAGCCGGGACACACCTAACTATGGCTACACCTTC. Translating gives CASSRDTPNYGYTF.

Many counts were recorded for this clonotype. This chain connects TRBV7-8 to TRBJ2-2; D remains ambiguous. The CDR3 consists of 15 residues. The germline V and J ends were trimmed by 0 bases and 2 bases, with 7 bases remaining between them. The germline gives CDR1 SGHVS, CDR2 FQNEAQ. The CDR3 sequence: CASSLALHNTGELFF. Written as DNA, the CDR3 is TGTGCCAGCAGCTTAGCGCTTCATAACACCGGGGAGCTGTTTTTT.

This clonotype was counted at least ten times. The chain links TRBV7-2 to TRBJ2-3; D remains ambiguous. This CDR3 comprises 14 residues. The ends were cut back, 6 bases at V and 2 bases at J, with 12 bases in the middle. CDR1 and CDR2 from the germline V gene are SGHTA and FQGNSA. The CDR3, as DNA: TGTGCCAGCAGGTCAAACCCCTCCACAGATACGCAGTATTTT. It specifies CASRSNPSTDTQYF.

The J gene is TRBJ1-5, the V gene TRBV4-2, with 8 bases fitting TRBD1. The CDR3 consists of 16 residues. V lost 0 bases and J lost 7; bases outside the gene matches: 8. CDR1 LGHNA and CDR2 YNFKEQ come from the germline V gene. CDR3 DNA: TGTGCCAGCAGCCAAGAGGGCGACAGGGGAGGCCAGCCCCAGCATTTT. Translating gives CASSQEGDRGGQPQHF.

This clonotype was seen repeatedly, ten times or more. The J gene is TRBJ1-1, the V gene TRBV6-1; D is unresolved. Germline CDR1 is MNHNS and CDR2 is SASEGT. The CDR3 totals 14 residues. The V and J ends lost 5 bases and 0 bases respectively, with 10 bases between them. The CDR3 here is CASSSRIMNTEAFF. The CDR3 coding sequence is TGTGCCAGCAGTTCCAGGATCATGAACACTGAAGCTTTCTTT.

There are a few counts of this clonotype. V is TRBV7-9 and J is TRBJ2-3, with D maybe TRBD2 (6 bases). Germline lookup yields CDR1 SEHNR and CDR2 FQNEAQ (reference sequence). Trimming cost V 5 bases and J 5 bases, with 17 bases left between them. The CDR3 has 15 residues. CDR3 DNA: TGTGCCAGCAGCAGTTCTGGTCCGCGGGGAGATACGCAGTATTTT. It encodes CASSSSGPRGDTQYF. The full variable domain, rest sourced from reference TRBV7-9 and TRBJ2-3, is DTGVSQNPRHKITKRGQNVTFRCDPISEHNRLYWYRQTLGQGPEFLTYFQNEAQLEKSRLLSDRFSAERPKGSFSTLEIQRTEQGDSAMYLCASSSSGPRGDTQYFGPGTRLTVL.

This clonotype was counted ten times or more. The chain couples TRBV7-2 to TRBJ2-1; weak D call: TRBD2 (6 bases). Trimming cost V 5 bases and J 12 bases, with 17 bases left between them. The CDR3 loop spans 13 amino acids. Germline V lookup: CDR1 SGHTA, CDR2 FQGNSA. CDR3 in amino acids: CASSRGTVEGQFF. The DNA of the CDR3 is TGTGCCAGCAGCAGAGGGACTGTAGAGGGGCAGTTCTTC. The full variable domain, in which reference TRBV7-2 and TRBJ2-1 provide the parts outside the CDR3, is GAGVSQSPSNKVTEKGKDVELRCDPISGHTALYWYRQSLGQGLEFLIYFQGNSAPDKSGLPSDRFSAERTGGSVSTLTIQRTQQEDSAVYLCASSRGTVEGQFFGPGTRLTVL.

In its sample, this clonotype was seen many times. This rearrangement joins TRBV11-1 to TRBJ2-1, with D perhaps TRBD1 (6 bases). Germline V gene lookup returns CDR1 SGHAT and CDR2 FQDESV (reference sequence). The CDR3 contains 15 residues. Trimming pared 5 bases from V and 4 bases from J, leaving 15 bases between. DNA for the CDR3: TGTGCCAGCAGCCCCCCCGGGACAACTTACAATGAGCAGTTCTTC. It yields the protein CASSPPGTTYNEQFF.

This clonotype was recorded a few times. DNA for the CDR3: TGCAGTGCTAGAGATCGTGTTTCACCCCTCCACTTT. Protein product: CSARDRVSPLHF. The V and J genes are TRBV20-1 and TRBJ1-6; D remains ambiguous. Germline assignment: CDR1 DFQATT and CDR2 SNEGSKA (reference sequence). V gave up 0 bases and J gave up 9 bases, with 6 bases separating them. The CDR3 is 12 amino acids.

The J gene is TRBJ2-7, the V gene TRBV5-4, with 8 bases fitting TRBD2. Germline trimming cut 4 bases from V and 3 bases from J; bases unmatched to any gene: 9. Looked up from germline, CDR1 is SGHNT and CDR2 is YYREEE (reference sequence). CDR3 size: 15 residues. The CDR3 DNA is TGTGCCAGCAGCCCCCGTTTAGCGGGGTTCTACGAGCAGTACTTC. Translation gives CASSPRLAGFYEQYF. The full variable domain, rest sourced from reference TRBV5-4 and TRBJ2-7, is ETGVTQSPTHLIKTRGQQVTLRCSSQSGHNTVSWYQQALGQGPQFIFQYYREEENGRGNFPPRFSGLQFPNYSSELNVNALELDDSALYLCASSPRLAGFYEQYFGPGTRLTVT.